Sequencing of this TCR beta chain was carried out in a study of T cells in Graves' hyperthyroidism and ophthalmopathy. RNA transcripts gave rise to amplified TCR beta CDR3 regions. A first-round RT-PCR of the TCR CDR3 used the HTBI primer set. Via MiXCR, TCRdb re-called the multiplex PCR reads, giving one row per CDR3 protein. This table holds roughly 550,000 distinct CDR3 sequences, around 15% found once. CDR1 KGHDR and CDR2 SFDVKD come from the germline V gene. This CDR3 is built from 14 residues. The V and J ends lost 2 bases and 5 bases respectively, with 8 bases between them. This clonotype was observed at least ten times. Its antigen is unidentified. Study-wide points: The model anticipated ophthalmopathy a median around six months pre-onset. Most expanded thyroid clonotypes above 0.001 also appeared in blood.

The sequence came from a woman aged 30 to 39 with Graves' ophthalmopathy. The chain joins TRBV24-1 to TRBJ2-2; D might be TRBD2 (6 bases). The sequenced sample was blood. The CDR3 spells CATSDYAGTGELFF. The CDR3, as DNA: TGTGCCACCAGTGATTACGCGGGGACCGGGGAGCTGTTTTTT.